These 26 T cell receptor beta chains came from one sample sequenced in a study of cytomegalovirus exposure and HLA in healthy donors. It was with 60 Vbeta and 13 Jbeta primers that the PCR ran. The table came from immunoSEQ multiplex PCR; TCRdb's copy has only in-frame clones and leaves some out. The table has 95,000 to 150,000 clones, around 85% seen once. Sequencing was done on a sample of PBMCs. The source is a man under 40 in good health and CMV-seronegative.

The V gene is TRBV2, the J gene TRBJ2-1, with D perhaps matching TRBD1 (5 bases). Germline values: CDR1 SNHLY, CDR2 FYNNEI. The CDR3 is 14 amino acids. V lost 3 bases to trimming and J lost 7 bases, with 13 bases between them. This chain's CDR3 is CASSDRAAGNEQFF. CDR3 nucleotides: TGTGCCAGCAGTGACAGGGCGGCCGGTAATGAGCAGTTCTTC.

The rearrangement uses TRBV7-2 and TRBJ2-5; 10 positions match TRBD1. Losses at the gene ends were 5 bases for V and 4 bases for J; bases not matched to a gene: 4. Germline V lookup: CDR1 SGHTA, CDR2 FQGNSA. The CDR3 extends over 14 amino acids. The CDR3 region has the DNA TGTGCCAGCAGCCCCCGGACAGGGGGAGAGACCCAGTACTTC. This translates into CASSPRTGGETQYF.

V usage is TRBV15 and J usage is TRBJ1-4, with D unresolved. The CDR3 runs to 15 residues. Per the germline V gene, CDR1 is LNHNV and CDR2 is YYDKDF (reference sequence). The germline V and J ends were trimmed by 1 base and 4 bases, with 10 bases remaining between them. The CDR3, as DNA: TGTGCCACCAGCAGAGTTCTCGGGAGTAATGAAAAACTGTTTTTT. Residues: CATSRVLGSNEKLFF.

The genes are TRBV28 and TRBJ2-2; a possible D gene is TRBD2 (5 bases). CDR1 and CDR2 from the germline V gene are MDHEN and SYDVKM. The CDR3 consists of 17 residues. The V gene lost 3 bases and the J gene lost 0 bases, with 14 bases spanning the gap. The CDR3 region is CASSFIRGNANTGELFF. CDR3 in DNA: TGTGCCAGCAGTTTTATAAGAGGGAACGCGAACACCGGGGAGCTGTTTTTT. The full variable domain, in which reference TRBV28 and TRBJ2-2 provide the parts outside the CDR3, is DVKVTQSSRYLVKRTGEKVFLECVQDMDHENMFWYRQDPGLGLRLIYFSYDVKMKEKGDIPEGYSVSREKKERFSLILESASTNQTSMYLCASSFIRGNANTGELFFGEGSRLTVL.

This rearrangement joins TRBV6-1 to TRBJ1-1; perhaps TRBD1 as D (5 bases). Germline V gene lookup returns CDR1 MNHNS and CDR2 SASEGT. The CDR3 covers 14 residues. V lost 8 bases and J 4 bases, leaving 17 bases between the germline ends. CDR3 DNA sequence: TGTGCCAGCTCGGCAGGAAGGGGATCCACTGAAGCTTTCTTT. Protein sequence: CASSAGRGSTEAFF.

V is TRBV7-6 and J is TRBJ2-3; possibly TRBD2 for D (6 bases). Germline V gene data show CDR1 as SGHVS and CDR2 as FNYEAQ. CDR3 size: 14 residues. The V end was cut by 6 bases, the J end by 5 bases, with 15 bases between. The DNA of the CDR3 is TGTGCCAGCAGATCTGGGGACTTTGGAGATACGCAGTATTTT. Its translation is CASRSGDFGDTQYF.

The chain couples TRBV28 to TRBJ1-4; 8 bases fit TRBD1. J lost 6 bases, V lost 2 bases, and 5 bases had no gene match. Germline V gene lookup returns CDR1 MDHEN and CDR2 SYDVKM. The CDR3 has 15 residues. In DNA, the CDR3 is TGTGCCAGCAGTTTAGGTGGACAGGGAGATGAAAAACTGTTTTTT. Translation: CASSLGGQGDEKLFF.

V and J are TRBV18 and TRBJ2-7, with 9 bases that match TRBD1. The junction had 7 bases not matched to a gene; V was cut back by 6 bases and J by 4 bases. Germline CDR1 KGHSH, CDR2 LQKENI. The length of the CDR3 is 14 residues. For the CDR3, the DNA is TGTGCCAGCTCCCCCGGGACAGGGTATTACGAGCAGTACTTC. Residues: CASSPGTGYYEQYF.

The chain is built from TRBV4-3 and TRBJ2-5, with D perhaps matching TRBD1 (5 bases). This CDR3 comprises 15 residues. The germline V gene encodes CDR1 LGHNA and CDR2 YSLEER. V was trimmed by 1 base and J by 11 bases, leaving 20 bases between them. The CDR3 region has the DNA TGCGCCAGCAGCCAAGCCCGACAGAGGAGTGGAGAGCAGTACTTC. This gives the protein CASSQARQRSGEQYF.

This rearrangement joins TRBV14 to TRBJ2-1; D unclear. Germline V lookup: CDR1 SGHDN, CDR2 FVKESK. V was cut by 0 bases and J by 9 bases, with 9 bases left in between. This CDR3 has 13 residues. CDR3 residues: CASSQDVRSEQFF. The CDR3 DNA sequence: TGTGCCAGCAGCCAAGACGTGAGAAGTGAGCAGTTCTTC.

This clone showed up just a few times. The V gene is TRBV19, the J gene TRBJ2-2, with 8 bases aligning to TRBD2. The V gene's germline CDR1 is LNHDA and CDR2 SQIVND (reference sequence). Germline trimming cut 5 bases from V and 5 bases from J; bases unmatched to any gene: 7. The CDR3 sequence is 15 residues long. Here the CDR3 reads CASSLGTRSTGELFF. CDR3 coding DNA: TGTGCCAGTAGTCTTGGGACTAGATCGACCGGGGAGCTGTTTTTT.

The chain carries TRBV5-1 and TRBJ2-7; TRBD1 aligns across 10 bases. The CDR3 consists of 16 residues. Trimming removed 0 bases from V and 5 bases from J; junction bases left unmatched: 8. The V gene's germline CDR1 is SGHRS and CDR2 YFSETQ. The CDR3 coding sequence is TGCGCCAGCAGCTTGGGAGGCGGGACAGGGGACCACGAGCAGTACTTC. Protein sequence: CASSLGGGTGDHEQYF.

The chain employs TRBV10-3 and TRBJ2-5; TRBD2 might be the D (6 bases). The end of the DNA aligns better with TRBJ2-7, so the J call may be wrong. The germline V gene has CDR1 ENHRY and CDR2 SYGVKD. CDR3 length equals 13 residues. This CDR3 reads CAISRDFSYEQYF. CDR3 coding DNA: TGTGCCATCAGCCGGGACTTCTCCTACGAGCAGTACTTC.

The chain joins TRBV7-7 to TRBJ2-5; 7 nucleotides match TRBD1. Near its end, the DNA agrees better with TRBJ2-7, so the J call may be wrong. The CDR3 covers 17 residues. CDR1 SSHAT and CDR2 FNYEAQ come from the germline V gene (reference sequence). The CDR3 loop reads CASSPGTASTPPYEQYF. The CDR3, as DNA: TGTGCCAGCAGCCCAGGGACAGCCTCTACGCCCCCCTACGAGCAGTACTTC.

The CDR3 region is CASSIGQGYGELFF. The DNA for the CDR3 is TGTGCCAGCAGTATAGGACAGGGGTACGGGGAGCTGTTTTTT. The chain is built from TRBV2 and TRBJ2-2, with 9 positions matching TRBD1. The J segment lost 7 bases and the V segment lost 5 bases, leaving 5 bases of the junction unmatched. The CDR3 extends over 14 amino acids. Germline loops: CDR1 SNHLY, CDR2 FYNNEI. Variable domain in full (rest from reference TRBV2 and TRBJ2-2): EPEVTQTPSHQVTQMGQEVILRCVPISNHLYFYWYRQILGQKVEFLVSFYNNEISEKSEIFDDQFSVERPDGSNFTLKIRSTKLEDSAMYFCASSIGQGYGELFFGEGSRLTVL.

V usage is TRBV30 and J usage is TRBJ1-4; D ambiguous. V shed 4 bases and J shed 10 bases, with 16 bases lying between them. The CDR3 is 13 residues long. Germline V gene sequence: CDR1 GTSNPN, CDR2 SVGIG (reference sequence). This CDR3 is CAWTGSGKGKLFF. The CDR3 DNA reads as TGTGCCTGGACTGGGTCCGGGAAGGGAAAACTGTTTTTT.

This chain joins TRBV10-3 and TRBJ1-5; TRBD1 matches 7 bases. V trimming: 6 bases; J trimming: 8 bases; junction bases outside the gene matches: 13. This CDR3 comprises 15 residues. Germline V CDR1 and CDR2: ENHRY, SYGVKD. Here the CDR3 reads CAIRKGGAGMEPQHF. The CDR3 region has the DNA TGTGCCATCAGAAAAGGGGGCGCCGGGATGGAGCCCCAGCATTTT.

This chain connects TRBV30 to TRBJ1-2; D is ambiguous. This CDR3 has 16 amino acids. V lost 1 base and J lost 6, with 21 bases in between. Per germline, CDR1 GTSNPN and CDR2 SVGIG (reference sequence). The CDR3 region has the DNA TGTGCCTGGAGTGCAGGCTTAAGAGATAATTCCGATGGCTACACCTTC. Translation: CAWSAGLRDNSDGYTF.

The rearrangement uses TRBV29-1 and TRBJ2-7, with TRBD2 as a possible D gene (6 bases). CDR1 and CDR2 from the germline V gene are SQVTM and ANQGSEA. Trimming shortened V by 1 base and J by 2 bases, and 9 bases separated the two germline ends. CDR3 length: 13 residues. CDR3 bases: TGCAGCGTTGAAGGGGAGGCAGCCTACGAGCAGTACTTC. Translated, it gives CSVEGEAAYEQYF.

The chain couples TRBV6-1 to TRBJ1-1, with TRBD1 matching over 8 bases. This CDR3 region has 14 residues. Germline CDR1 MNHNS, CDR2 SASEGT. V dropped 1 base and J dropped 8; count of bases not matched to a gene: 6. In nucleotides, the CDR3 is TGTGCCAGCAGTGAAGGGGACAGGCCAGGGGAAGCTTTCTTT. It is translated as CASSEGDRPGEAFF.

In this sample, this clone turned up once. The chain is built from TRBV10-3 and TRBJ2-1; maybe TRBD2 (5 bases). V was trimmed by 3 bases and J by 9 bases, leaving 18 bases between them. The CDR3 is 15 residues long. The germline gives CDR1 ENHRY, CDR2 SYGVKD. CDR3 sequence reads: CAISEKFRGSPEQFF. The DNA for the CDR3 is TGTGCCATCAGTGAAAAGTTCCGGGGTAGTCCTGAGCAGTTCTTC.

This clone turned up a few times. The chain recombines TRBV6-4 with TRBJ2-1; TRBD2 matches 11 bases. Germline V CDR1 and CDR2: MRHNA, SNTAGT. This CDR3 is built from 14 residues. V dropped 3 bases and J dropped 8; count of bases not matched to a gene: 3. The CDR3 DNA reads TGTGCCAGCAGTGATAGCGGGGGGGCTGATGAGCAGTTCTTC. Translated, it gives CASSDSGGADEQFF.

The chain has TRBV27 and TRBJ2-7; D perhaps matches TRBD2 (5 bases). CDR3 length: 14 residues. V was shortened by 5 bases and J by 3 bases, with 14 bases between the two germline ends. Germline V gives CDR1 MNHEY, CDR2 SMNVEV (reference sequence). CDR3 coding DNA: TGTGCCAGCAGTGGTGGAGGATTCCACTACGAGCAGTACTTC. Protein sequence: CASSGGGFHYEQYF.

This rearrangement joins TRBV2 to TRBJ1-1; D is possibly TRBD1 (5 bases). This CDR3 spans 13 amino acids. From germline, CDR1 is SNHLY and CDR2 FYNNEI. Trimming removed 8 bases from V and 2 bases from J, with 12 bases in between. CDR3 residues: CASSSRGNTEAFF. CDR3 coding DNA: TGTGCCAGCTCCTCTAGGGGAAACACTGAAGCTTTCTTT.

The gene calls are TRBV2 and TRBJ2-3, with 9 nucleotides matching TRBD2. This CDR3 has 14 residues. Germline V gene sequence: CDR1 SNHLY, CDR2 FYNNEI. The trim removed 8 bases at V and 7 bases at J, leaving 10 bases unmatched. The CDR3 sequence is CASGRGGPRNTQYF. CDR3 nucleotides: TGTGCCAGCGGGCGGGGGGGCCCCAGAAATACGCAGTATTTT.

The chain employs TRBV27 and TRBJ1-2, with 9 bases fitting TRBD1. Germline V lookup: CDR1 MNHEY, CDR2 SMNVEV (reference sequence). V gave up 4 bases and J gave up 7 bases; unmatched junction bases: 7. CDR3 length: 14 residues. The CDR3 loop reads CASSWNRGQGGYTF. For the CDR3, the DNA is TGTGCCAGCAGTTGGAACAGGGGGCAGGGTGGCTACACCTTC.